This TCR beta chain emerged from a study of blood T cells in healthy people across ages. A second PCR, run for about 7 to 11 cycles, used a sample-barcoded 5' primer plus a J-beta primer mix. TCRdb processed the 5' RACE reads anew with MiXCR; each CDR3 protein has one entry. In the table there are around 400,000 distinct CDR3 sequences, about half of which are singletons. V was trimmed by 4 bases and J by 3 bases, leaving 12 bases between them. The germline CDR1 and CDR2 sequences are GTSNPN and SVGIG (reference sequence). The CDR3 consists of 13 residues. General study points: Possibly, changes in expanded clonotypes were confounded because donor CMV status was unknown.

RNA extraction gave at least 5 micrograms of total RNA per sample. In regard to this clonotype: Its specificity is not known.

The TCR comes from a man in his fifties or sixties in good health. The chain carries TRBV30 and TRBJ1-1; D is undetermined. The sequenced material came from blood. The CDR3 is CAWNPGGYTEAFF. For the CDR3, the DNA is TGTGCCTGGAATCCGGGCGGGTACACTGAAGCTTTCTTT. Looking up the rest from reference TRBV30 and TRBJ1-1 gives the full variable domain: SQTIHQWPATLVQPVGSPLSLECTVEGTSNPNLYWYRQAAGRGLQLLFYSVGIGQISSEVPQNLSASRPQDRQFILSSKKLLLSDSGFYLCAWNPGGYTEAFFGQGTRLTVV.